This TCR beta chain was documented in a study of T-cell reconstitution after alpha-beta-depleted transplantation in children. This clonotype was counted ten times or more. This sample's TCRbeta library carried unique molecular identifier barcodes. Each CDR3 protein gets one entry after TCRdb re-called the PCR reads with MiXCR. The table includes 190,000 or so distinct CDR3 sequences, roughly 7.5% detected once. This CDR3 has 16 residues. V lost 2 bases to trimming and J lost 4 bases; unmatched junction nucleotides: 7. Germline V gene lookup returns CDR1 LGHDT and CDR2 YNNKEL (reference sequence). The chain carries TRBV3-1 and TRBJ2-1, with TRBD1 matching 8 bases. Material: PBMCs from the stem cell graft donor, obtained from the stem cell graft. This clonotype originated in a human donor who donated a stem cell graft to a child with Wiskott-Aldrich syndrome. The CDR3 DNA sequence: TGTGCCAGCAGCCAAACTGGGACAGGAGCTTACAATGAGCAGTTCTTC. This translates into CASSQTGTGAYNEQFF.